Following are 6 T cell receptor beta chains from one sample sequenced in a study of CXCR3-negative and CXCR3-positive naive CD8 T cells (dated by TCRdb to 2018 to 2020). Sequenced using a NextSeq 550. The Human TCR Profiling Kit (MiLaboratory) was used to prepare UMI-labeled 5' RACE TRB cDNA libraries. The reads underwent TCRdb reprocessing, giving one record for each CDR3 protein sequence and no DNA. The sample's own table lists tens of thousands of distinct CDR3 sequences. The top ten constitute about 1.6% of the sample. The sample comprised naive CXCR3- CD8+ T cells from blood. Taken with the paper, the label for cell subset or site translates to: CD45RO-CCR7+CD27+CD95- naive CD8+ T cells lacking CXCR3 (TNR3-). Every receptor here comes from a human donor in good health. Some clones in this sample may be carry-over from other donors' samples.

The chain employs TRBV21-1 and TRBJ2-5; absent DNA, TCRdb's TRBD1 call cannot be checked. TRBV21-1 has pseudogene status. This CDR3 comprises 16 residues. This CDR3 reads CASSTLNGTGRETQYF.

This CDR3 reads CASSFRGGNQPQHF. The chain uses TRBV27 and TRBJ1-5; as DNA is missing, the TRBD1 call by TCRdb cannot be tested. The CDR3 totals 14 residues. CDR1 is MNHEY and CDR2 is SMNVEV in the germline V gene (reference sequence).

CDR3 protein: CSVERTASGANVLTF. V and J are TRBV29-1 and TRBJ2-6. Germline V CDR1 and CDR2: SQVTM, ANQGSEA. The CDR3 extends over 15 amino acids.

The CDR3 reads CSVVGQNTEAFF. This rearrangement joins TRBV29-1 to TRBJ1-1. This CDR3 is 12 amino acids long. The germline V gene has CDR1 SQVTM and CDR2 ANQGSEA.

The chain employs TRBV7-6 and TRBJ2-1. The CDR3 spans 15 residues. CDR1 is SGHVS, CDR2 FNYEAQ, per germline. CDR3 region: CASSLSQSSYNEQFF.

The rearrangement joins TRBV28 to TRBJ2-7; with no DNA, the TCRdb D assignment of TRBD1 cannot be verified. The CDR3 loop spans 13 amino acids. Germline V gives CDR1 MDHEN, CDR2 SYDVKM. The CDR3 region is CASSSPADYEQYF.